Each of the 32 T cell receptor beta chains below was sequenced from the same sample in a study of CD8+CD57+ T cells in acquired aplastic anemia. The template used for profiling TCR beta VDJ and CDR3 was genomic DNA. One entry per CDR3 protein, called by TCRdb with MiXCR from the reads. The sample carries 130,000 or so distinct CDR3 sequences, approximately 50% recorded once. For sequencing, patients were chosen who had shown expansion of CD8+CD57+ cells by flow cytometry. Material for sequencing was sorted CD4+, CD8+, or CD8+CD57+ T cells (not recorded which) from PBMCs. These receptors came from a human donor with aplastic anemia.

This clonotype was recorded many times. The gene calls are TRBV15 and TRBJ1-2; no firm D call. Germline values: CDR1 LNHNV, CDR2 YYDKDF (reference sequence). The CDR3 consists of 12 residues. Trimming stripped 4 bases from V and 0 bases from J, with 3 bases between. CDR3 DNA: TGTGCCACCAGCACAACTAACTATGGCTACACCTTC. Its translation: CATSTTNYGYTF.

This clonotype was counted many times. V usage is TRBV6-1 and J usage is TRBJ2-7, with D uncertain. V lost 0 bases to trimming and J lost 4 bases, with 10 bases between them. Germline CDR1 is MNHNS and CDR2 is SASEGT. The CDR3 contains 14 residues. In DNA, the CDR3 is TGTGCCAGCAGTGAAGCGGGCAGAAGGTACGAGCAGTACTTC. Translated, it gives CASSEAGRRYEQYF.

Worth noting for this clonotype: This may stem from a read error, because a much larger clone lies one nucleotide away. The rearrangement joins TRBV12-3 or TRBV12-4 to TRBJ1-2; no firm D call. The CDR3 spans 15 residues. V lost 4 bases and J 3 bases, leaving 15 bases between the germline ends. CDR3 in amino acids: CASSSLDGADYGYTF. The CDR3 DNA is TGTGCCAGCAGTTCCCTGGACGGAGCTGACTATGGCTACACCTTC.

The gene calls are TRBV29-1 and TRBJ2-7; possibly TRBD1 for D (6 bases). The germline V and J ends were trimmed by 4 bases and 0 bases, with 16 bases remaining between them. The germline V gene encodes CDR1 SQVTM and CDR2 ANQGSEA. This CDR3 spans 15 amino acids. As DNA, the CDR3 is TGCAGCGTTGGGGGTTATACAGGGATCTCCTACGAGCAGTACTTC. Translation gives CSVGGYTGISYEQYF.

The chain recombines TRBV5-1 with TRBJ2-1; 7 bases align to TRBD2. CDR1 SGHRS and CDR2 YFSETQ come from the germline V gene. This CDR3 contains 15 residues. J gave up 4 bases and V 6 bases, and 10 bases lay outside the gene matches. CDR3: CASKQRGSIYNEQFF. As DNA, the CDR3 is TGCGCCAGCAAGCAGCGGGGTTCAATATACAATGAGCAGTTCTTC.

This chain joins TRBV6-1 and TRBJ2-5; 14 bases map to TRBD2. V was clipped by 9 bases and J by 8 bases; unmatched bases: 14. Germline V gene sequence: CDR1 MNHNS, CDR2 SASEGT. This CDR3 spans 16 amino acids. CDR3 amino acids: CASLPRTSGRYETQYF. The CDR3 nucleotides are TGTGCCAGTCTACCGAGGACTAGCGGGAGGTATGAAACCCAGTACTTC.

The chain links TRBV6-1 to TRBJ2-1; 8 bases are a match to TRBD2. V lost 4 bases, J lost 0 bases, and 11 bases stayed unmatched. The germline CDR1 and CDR2 sequences are MNHNS and SASEGT. This CDR3 is built from 18 residues. The CDR3 loop is CASSAVAGRRSSYNEQFF. The CDR3 nucleotides read TGTGCCAGCAGTGCTGTAGCGGGGAGGCGGAGCTCCTACAATGAGCAGTTCTTC.

This clonotype was observed once. The gene calls are TRBV15 and TRBJ1-1, with 7 bases identical to TRBD1. This CDR3 contains 13 residues. The germline gives CDR1 LNHNV, CDR2 YYDKDF (reference sequence). Trimming removed 1 base from V and 6 bases from J; junction bases left unmatched: 2. As DNA, the CDR3 is TGTGCCACCAGCAGAGGAGACAGGGCTGAAGCTTTCTTT. This gives the protein CATSRGDRAEAFF.

This clonotype was counted between two and nine times. The chain links TRBV2 to TRBJ2-7; maybe TRBD2 (6 bases). V was clipped by 4 bases and J by 4 bases, with 17 bases between them. Germline V gene sequence: CDR1 SNHLY, CDR2 FYNNEI. The CDR3 totals 15 residues. CDR3 coding DNA: TGTGCCAGCAGTGGGCAAGGACTATCAACATACGAGCAGTACTTC. Translated, it gives CASSGQGLSTYEQYF.

This clonotype was recorded many times. This rearrangement joins TRBV2 to TRBJ1-5; no definite D call. The CDR3 is made up of 13 amino acids. Trimming took 6 bases from V and 2 from J, leaving 8 bases between them. The germline V gene has CDR1 SNHLY and CDR2 FYNNEI. The CDR3 coding sequence is TGTGCCAGCAGGGGATCGGGCAATCAGCCCCAGCATTTT. Amino acid sequence: CASRGSGNQPQHF.

The chain links TRBV15 to TRBJ2-5; 7 bases are shared with TRBD1. The CDR3 contains 14 residues. Germline V lookup: CDR1 LNHNV, CDR2 YYDKDF (reference sequence). With 3 bases clipped from V and 1 base from J, the junction kept 2 bases outside the gene matches. The CDR3, as DNA: TGTGCCACCAGCAGTGGGACAGTCCAAGAGACCCAGTACTTC. This translates into CATSSGTVQETQYF.

The CDR3 is CASSPTAFNGPQHF. CDR3 bases: TGTGCCAGCAGTCCCACAGCATTCAATGGGCCCCAGCATTTT. The chain employs TRBV12-3 or TRBV12-4 and TRBJ1-5; D gene ambiguous. The CDR3 totals 14 residues. Trimming shortened V by 5 bases and J by 9 bases, and 17 bases separated the two germline ends.

V usage is TRBV2 and J usage is TRBJ2-6; D is unresolved. The V gene's germline CDR1 is SNHLY and CDR2 FYNNEI. The germline V and J ends were trimmed by 3 bases and 1 base, with 7 bases remaining between them. CDR3 length: 15 amino acids. The CDR3 sequence is CASSDWGSGANVLTF. The CDR3 DNA follows: TGTGCCAGCAGTGATTGGGGTTCTGGGGCCAACGTCCTGACTTTC.

This clonotype appeared once. Sequence at one end of the junction differs from germline and may be a read error. V is TRBV5-1 and J is TRBJ2-2, with TRBD1 as a possible D gene (6 bases). The CDR3 totals 17 residues. Germline CDR1 SGHRS, CDR2 YFSETQ. The CDR3 protein is CASSLTPLDRFPREMFF. The CDR3 nucleotides read TGCGCCAGCAGCTTGACTCCTCTCGACAGGTTTCCAAGGGAGATGTTTTTT.

The chain employs TRBV11-3 and TRBJ2-2; no definite D call. Germline values: CDR1 SGHNT, CDR2 YENEEA. CDR3 length: 13 residues. The V end was cut by 6 bases, the J end by 3 bases, with 8 bases between. CDR3 bases: TGTGCCAGCAGAACCAGAGACACCGGGGAGCTGTTTTTT. Translated: CASRTRDTGELFF.

V and J are TRBV15 and TRBJ2-5; D possibly corresponds to TRBD2 (5 bases). The V gene lost 0 bases and the J gene lost 9 bases, with 11 bases spanning the gap. The CDR3 is 13 amino acids. Germline CDR1 LNHNV, CDR2 YYDKDF (reference sequence). The CDR3 nucleotides are TGTGCCACCAGCAGAGATCCCTGGGAGCCCCAGTACTTC. Translation: CATSRDPWEPQYF.

The V and J genes are TRBV2 and TRBJ1-1; the D gene is possibly TRBD1 (5 bases). V was trimmed by 6 bases and J by 8 bases, leaving 19 bases between them. This CDR3 is 14 amino acids long. Germline CDR1 is SNHLY and CDR2 is FYNNEI. CDR3: CASRQTQGGMEAFF. The CDR3 DNA sequence: TGTGCCAGCAGACAAACGCAGGGAGGGATGGAAGCTTTCTTT.

This clonotype was recorded at least ten times. The V and J genes are TRBV5-1 and TRBJ1-5; D is uncertain. The ends were cut back, 2 bases at V and 6 bases at J, with 9 bases in the middle. This CDR3 comprises 13 residues. Per the germline V gene, CDR1 is SGHRS and CDR2 is YFSETQ. The CDR3 region has the DNA TGCGCCAGCAGCTTTCGGGTCGGTCAGCCCCAGCATTTT. The encoded protein is CASSFRVGQPQHF.

This clonotype was picked up many times. This rearrangement joins TRBV2 to TRBJ1-2; D is possibly TRBD1 (5 bases). The CDR3 totals 11 residues. V shed 8 bases and J shed 6 bases, with 10 bases lying between them. Germline lookup yields CDR1 SNHLY and CDR2 FYNNEI. The DNA of the CDR3 is TGTGCCAGCTGGCAGGGCGATGGCTACACCTTC. It encodes CASWQGDGYTF.

This clonotype was picked up many times. The chain carries TRBV11-3 and TRBJ2-7; D possibly matches TRBD1 or TRBD2 (5 bases each). Trimming removed 5 bases at V and 5 bases at J, with 10 bases between. This CDR3 spans 12 amino acids. Germline V gene lookup returns CDR1 SGHNT and CDR2 YENEEA. CDR3 loop: CASSAGTHEQYF. The CDR3, as DNA: TGTGCCAGCAGCGCTGGGACCCACGAGCAGTACTTC.

The CDR3 here is CASSHEGFDSPLHF. In DNA, the CDR3 is TGTGCCAGCAGCCACGAGGGGTTTGATTCACCCCTCCACTTT. This chain joins TRBV7-3 and TRBJ1-6; TRBD1 might be the D (5 bases). Trimming took 5 bases from V and 8 from J, leaving 13 bases between them. This CDR3 contains 14 residues. CDR1 is SGHTA and CDR2 is FQGTGA in the germline V gene. The whole variable domain, filled in from reference TRBV7-3 and TRBJ1-6, reads GAGVSQTPSNKVTEKGKYVELRCDPISGHTALYWYRQSLGQGPEFLIYFQGTGAADDSGLPNDRFFAVRPEGSVSTLKIQRTERGDSAVYLCASSHEGFDSPLHFGNGTRLTVT.

The sample holds a few counts of this clonotype. The CDR3 loop is CSVELGTDTQYF. CDR3 sequence (DNA): TGCAGCGTTGAATTGGGCACAGATACGCAGTATTTT. The chain recombines TRBV29-1 with TRBJ2-3; D is uncertain. V dropped 2 bases and J dropped 1 base, with 4 bases sitting between them. The V gene's germline CDR1 is SQVTM and CDR2 ANQGSEA. The CDR3 is 12 amino acids.

This chain links TRBV19 with TRBJ2-3; D is unresolved. V lost 3 bases, J lost 2 bases, and 6 bases lay in between. This CDR3 contains 13 residues. The germline V gene encodes CDR1 LNHDA and CDR2 SQIVND (reference sequence). CDR3 sequence reads: CASSMVHTDTQYF. The CDR3 coding sequence is TGTGCCAGTAGTATGGTCCACACAGATACGCAGTATTTT.

V is TRBV2 and J is TRBJ2-2; 9 bases map to TRBD1. The J segment lost 2 bases and the V segment lost 6 bases, leaving 4 bases of the junction unmatched. The CDR3 length is 15 residues. CDR1 and CDR2 (germline): SNHLY, FYNNEI. The CDR3 loop reads CASRGQGPNTGELFF. In nucleotides, the CDR3 is TGTGCCAGCAGGGGACAGGGACCAAACACCGGGGAGCTGTTTTTT.

This chain joins TRBV2 and TRBJ2-7, with no clear D. The CDR3 runs 12 residues. Germline CDR1 reads SNHLY; CDR2 reads FYNNEI. Trimming left V 3 bases short and J 6 bases short, with 9 bases between. CDR3 DNA sequence: TGTGCCAGCAGTGAGTCCAGTTTCGAGCAGTACTTC. Translation: CASSESSFEQYF.

The V call is TRBV3-1, the J call TRBJ2-1; D not certain. The germline CDR1 and CDR2 sequences are LGHDT and YNNKEL (reference sequence). V lost 1 base and J 8 bases, leaving 6 bases between the germline ends. There are 12 residues in the CDR3. DNA of the CDR3: TGTGCCAGCAGCCAAGTACGACATGAGCAGTTCTTC. Residues: CASSQVRHEQFF.

This chain links TRBV7-2 with TRBJ1-2; D unresolved. The germline gives CDR1 SGHTA, CDR2 FQGNSA. CDR3 length: 13 amino acids. The germline V and J ends were trimmed by 2 bases and 7 bases, with 11 bases remaining between them. The CDR3 loop reads CASSLSGRSGYTF. The DNA for the CDR3 is TGTGCCAGCAGCTTATCCGGACGGAGTGGCTACACCTTC. Combining the CDR3 with reference TRBV7-2 and TRBJ1-2 gives the whole variable domain GAGVSQSPSNKVTEKGKDVELRCDPISGHTALYWYRQSLGQGLEFLIYFQGNSAPDKSGLPSDRFSAERTGGSVSTLTIQRTQQEDSAVYLCASSLSGRSGYTFGSGTRLTVV.

This clonotype has a single count. The V call is TRBV12-3 or TRBV12-4, the J call TRBJ2-3, with TRBD1 identical over 7 bases. This CDR3 comprises 15 residues. V shed 8 bases, J shed 4 bases, and the junction held 12 bases outside the gene matches. The CDR3 DNA reads TGTGCCAGCTCACCCGGACAGGCAGGTGCAGATACGCAGTATTTT. Translation: CASSPGQAGADTQYF.

This clonotype has a handful of counts. The chain recombines TRBV24-1 with TRBJ2-3; 9 bases are a match to TRBD2. Per the germline V gene, CDR1 is KGHDR and CDR2 is SFDVKD. The trim removed 4 bases at V and 0 bases at J, leaving 7 bases unmatched. The CDR3 covers 17 residues. The CDR3 DNA reads as TGTGCCACCAGTGACCAAAGACTAGCGGCTAGCACAGATACGCAGTATTTT. Protein product: CATSDQRLAASTDTQYF.

V and J are TRBV15 and TRBJ1-1; D is uncertain. The germline CDR1 and CDR2 sequences are LNHNV and YYDKDF (reference sequence). This CDR3 has 14 amino acids. Between the trimmed V and J ends, which lost 0 bases and 0 bases, there was a span of 5 bases. CDR3 sequence reads: CATSRERLNTEAFF. CDR3 coding DNA: TGTGCCACCAGCAGAGAACGGCTGAACACTGAAGCTTTCTTT.

This clonotype was detected ten times or more. This chain links TRBV11-2 with TRBJ1-6, with D unresolved. CDR1 and CDR2 from the germline V gene are SGHAT and FQNNGV. V lost 5 bases to trimming and J lost 6 bases, with 17 bases between them. The CDR3 consists of 16 residues. The CDR3 loop is CASSPERGGLNSPLHF. CDR3 nucleotides: TGTGCCAGCAGCCCAGAGCGCGGAGGTCTTAATTCACCCCTCCACTTT.

As regards this clonotype: An end of the junction differs from the germline gene, which may be a read error. The rearrangement links TRBV11-1 to TRBJ2-7, with D hard to call. Germline V lookup: CDR1 SGHAT, CDR2 FQDESV (reference sequence). The CDR3 has 16 residues. DNA for the CDR3: TGTGCCACCAGAAAGGGCAGCTCCTCCTCGGCACCTGACCGGGACTTC. Encoded protein: CATRKGSSSSAPDRDF.